These 23 T cell receptor beta chains share one sample of origin, sequenced in a study of sequential checkpoint blockade in melanoma. The method was immunoSEQ multiplex PCR; TCRdb's version includes in-frame clones alone and lacks a portion of them. This table holds about 22,000 clones, roughly 76% found once. The treatment: randomized to nivolumab then ipilimumab (arm A) or the reverse (arm B). Specimen: CD8+ T cells sorted from blood (inferred from file names), collected from a patient given nivolumab and ipilimumab in sequence. The receptor source for this set is a human donor with melanoma.

This clone was counted a few times. The CDR3 DNA is TGTGCCAGCAGCCGGGGGGGCACTGAAGCTTTCTTT. It is translated as CASSRGGTEAFF. The chain is built from TRBV5-4 and TRBJ1-1; tentative D call: TRBD1 (5 bases). V lost 4 bases and J 4 bases, leaving 8 bases between the germline ends. Germline-derived CDR1 and CDR2 are SGHNT and YYREEE (reference sequence). There are 12 residues in the CDR3.

The table lists this clone with a count of one. The chain carries TRBV5-1 and TRBJ1-1; 7 nucleotides match TRBD1. V was pared by 0 bases and J by 4 bases, with 3 bases of the junction left unmatched. Looked up from germline, CDR1 is SGHRS and CDR2 is YFSETQ. The CDR3 is made up of 14 amino acids. Here the CDR3 DNA reads TGCGCCAGCAGCTTGGCCAACAGGGGCACTGAAGCTTTCTTT. Translated: CASSLANRGTEAFF.

This chain joins TRBV9 and TRBJ1-3; 10 bases line up with TRBD1. The CDR3 is made up of 21 amino acids. Germline V lookup: CDR1 SGDLS, CDR2 YYNGEE. Losses at the gene ends were 3 bases for V and 0 bases for J; bases not matched to a gene: 18. The DNA of the CDR3 is TGTGCCAGCAGCGCCGCGCGGGGGACAGGGGAAAATTTATACTCTGGAAACACCATATATTTT. Translation: CASSAARGTGENLYSGNTIYF.

Points on this clone: The junction shows a germline mismatch at one end, possibly a read error. V and J are TRBV11-3 and TRBJ1-2; 7 positions agree with TRBD1. The CDR3 consists of 11 residues. The germline CDR1 and CDR2 sequences are SGHNT and YENEEA. DNA for the CDR3: TGTGCCAGCAGCTCGGGGACAGCTAGCTCCTTC. It yields the protein CASSSGTASSF.

The rearrangement uses TRBV11-2 and TRBJ1-2, with D perhaps TRBD1 (6 bases). The CDR3 spans 13 residues. The V and J ends lost 5 bases and 7 bases respectively, with 14 bases between them. Germline CDR1 and CDR2: SGHAT and FQNNGV. Here the CDR3 DNA reads TGTGCCAGCAGCCCTATGGCAGGGGTTGGCTACACCTTC. Its translation: CASSPMAGVGYTF.

The chain has TRBV13 and TRBJ2-5; tentative D call: TRBD2 (5 bases). This CDR3 comprises 14 residues. Germline V gene lookup returns CDR1 PRHDT and CDR2 FYEKMQ (reference sequence). Trimming removed 1 base at V and 4 bases at J, with 10 bases between. The CDR3 bases are TGTGCCAGCAGCTTAGCCGGAGGAGGAGAGACCCAGTACTTC. This codes for CASSLAGGGETQYF.

The chain links TRBV6-5 to TRBJ2-7, with D unclear. Deletions cut 0 bases from V and 0 bases from J, with 12 bases between. Germline-derived CDR1 and CDR2 are MNHEY and SVGAGI. This CDR3 region has 16 residues. The CDR3 is CASSYSTAAPSYEQYF. CDR3 nucleotide sequence: TGTGCCAGCAGTTACTCTACCGCGGCACCCTCCTACGAGCAGTACTTC.

The chain employs TRBV29-1 and TRBJ2-4; D unresolved. The CDR3 totals 13 residues. The ends were cut back, 4 bases at V and 7 bases at J, with 14 bases in the middle. CDR1 and CDR2 (germline): SQVTM, ANQGSEA. As DNA, the CDR3 is TGCAGCGTTGTCCCTCTCTCCCGGAACATTCAGTACTTC. Translating gives CSVVPLSRNIQYF. The full variable domain, completed using reference TRBV29-1 and TRBJ2-4, is SAVISQKPSRDICQRGTSLTIQCQVDSQVTMMFWYRQQPGQSLTLIATANQGSEATYESGFVIDKFPISRPNLTFSTLTVSNMSPEDSSIYLCSVVPLSRNIQYFGAGTRLSVL.

This rearrangement joins TRBV6-5 to TRBJ1-2, with 8 bases lining up with TRBD1. CDR3 size: 15 residues. CDR1 is MNHEY and CDR2 is SVGAGI in the germline V gene. The V gene end was trimmed by 0 bases and the J gene end by 5 bases; junction bases not matched to a gene: 5. CDR3 sequence: CASSYSIGTGYGYTF. CDR3 bases: TGTGCCAGCAGTTACTCGATAGGGACAGGATATGGCTACACCTTC.

J is TRBJ2-1 and V is TRBV19; TRBD1 might be the D (5 bases). This CDR3 comprises 15 residues. Germline CDR1 reads LNHDA; CDR2 reads SQIVND (reference sequence). V shed 4 bases and J shed 8 bases, with 18 bases lying between them. CDR3 in DNA: TGTGCCAGTAGTACCCCCAGGGTTGGCTGGGATGAGCAGTTCTTC. Amino acids: CASSTPRVGWDEQFF.

The chain links TRBV6-5 to TRBJ2-5; the D gene is possibly TRBD1 (6 bases). Per the germline V gene, CDR1 is MNHEY and CDR2 is SVGAGI. Trimming took off 6 bases at V and 0 bases at J, with 11 bases between the two ends. CDR3 length: 14 residues. Written as DNA, the CDR3 is TGTGCCAGCAGCCTGACAGGTTACCAAGAGACCCAGTACTTC. Its translation: CASSLTGYQETQYF.

V gene TRBV11-2 combines with J gene TRBJ2-7, with D tentatively TRBD2 (6 bases). Per the germline V gene, CDR1 is SGHAT and CDR2 is FQNNGV. Trimming removed 2 bases from V and 0 bases from J, with 14 bases in between. CDR3 length: 16 amino acids. The CDR3 DNA reads TGTGCCAGCAGCTTATACCGGGAGTTGGCCTCCTACGAGCAGTACTTC. It yields the protein CASSLYRELASYEQYF.

V gene TRBV27 combines with J gene TRBJ2-2; TRBD1 aligns across 8 bases. Unmatched junction bases numbered 14, after V lost 8 bases and J lost 3 bases. In germline, CDR1 is MNHEY, CDR2 SMNVEV (reference sequence). The CDR3 extends over 17 amino acids. DNA for the CDR3: TGTGCCAGCGGCAGGGCACAGGGGGTTTGGTACACCGGGGAGCTGTTTTTT. Protein product: CASGRAQGVWYTGELFF.

CDR3 residues: CASSLKRTSYTSSYNEQFF. The CDR3 region has the DNA TGTGCCAGCAGCTTGAAGAGGACTAGCTATACTAGCTCCTACAATGAGCAGTTCTTC. The chain links TRBV5-6 to TRBJ2-1, with 8 bases that match TRBD2. Per germline, CDR1 SGHDT and CDR2 YYEEEE. V was clipped by 1 base and J by 0 bases; unmatched bases: 12. The CDR3 contains 19 residues.

This chain connects TRBV19 to TRBJ2-4, with 8 bases identical to TRBD1. V dropped 4 bases and J dropped 8; count of bases not matched to a gene: 7. From germline, CDR1 is LNHDA and CDR2 SQIVND (reference sequence). The CDR3 is 14 amino acids. The CDR3 DNA is TGTGCCAGTAGTAACCGGGACAGGAGAGACATTCAGTACTTC. Translated, it gives CASSNRDRRDIQYF. Variable domain in full (rest from reference TRBV19 and TRBJ2-4): DGGITQSPKYLFRKEGQNVTLSCEQNLNHDAMYWYRQDPGQGLRLIYYSQIVNDFQKGDIAEGYSVSREKKESFPLTVTSAQKNPTAFYLCASSNRDRRDIQYFGAGTRLSVL.

This clone has at least ten counts. Other DNA sequences from this sample encode an identical CDR3 as well. This sequence joins TRBV6-5 and TRBJ1-1; the D is unclear. CDR3 length equals 15 residues. CDR1 is MNHEY, CDR2 SVGAGI, per germline. V lost 0 bases and J lost 0, with 8 bases in between. In DNA form, the CDR3 reads TGTGCCAGCAGTTACTCGCCGGGGTTGAACACTGAAGCTTTCTTT. It encodes CASSYSPGLNTEAFF.

The table lists this clone with a few counts. V usage is TRBV19 and J usage is TRBJ2-1; D remains ambiguous. CDR3 length: 13 amino acids. The germline CDR1 and CDR2 sequences are LNHDA and SQIVND (reference sequence). V lost 3 bases and J 4 bases, leaving 7 bases between the germline ends. CDR3 nucleotides: TGTGCCAGTAGTATTGTCGGTTACAATGAGCAGTTCTTC. It is translated as CASSIVGYNEQFF.

This sequence joins TRBV11-2 and TRBJ2-1, with TRBD1 matching 7 bases. CDR1 and CDR2 (germline): SGHAT, FQNNGV. V was clipped by 2 bases and J by 6 bases; unmatched bases: 7. CDR3 size: 15 residues. The CDR3 protein is CASSLRSGQPNEQFF. The CDR3 nucleotides are TGTGCCAGCAGCTTAAGGTCGGGACAGCCCAATGAGCAGTTCTTC. The whole variable domain, filled in from reference TRBV11-2 and TRBJ2-1, reads EAGVAQSPRYKIIEKRQSVAFWCNPISGHATLYWYQQILGQGPKLLIQFQNNGVVDDSQLPKDRFSAERLKGVDSTLKIQPAKLEDSAVYLCASSLRSGQPNEQFFGPGTRLTVL.

The chain employs TRBV18 and TRBJ2-3; D perhaps matches TRBD2 (6 bases). The CDR3 totals 14 residues. Trimming cost V 8 bases and J 8 bases, with 20 bases left between them. Germline V CDR1 and CDR2: KGHSH, LQKENI. The CDR3 DNA is TGTGCCAGCACGACCGGGGGAGAGGGTGTTACGCAGTATTTT. It translates to CASTTGGEGVTQYF.

The chain recombines TRBV2 with TRBJ2-3; D might be TRBD2 (7 bases). Germline assignment: CDR1 SNHLY and CDR2 FYNNEI. The length of the CDR3 is 16 residues. V lost 9 bases and J lost 3, with 22 bases in between. In DNA form, the CDR3 reads TGTGCCAGACAGGGCCAGGTGGGGGGGCATACAGATACGCAGTATTTT. Translation gives CARQGQVGGHTDTQYF.

The gene calls are TRBV11-2 and TRBJ1-6, with 7 bases lining up with TRBD1. CDR1 is SGHAT and CDR2 is FQNNGV in the germline V gene. V trimming: 1 base; J trimming: 10 bases; junction bases outside the gene matches: 7. The CDR3 is made up of 15 amino acids. The CDR3 coding sequence is TGTGCCAGCAGCTTAGGGTCAGGGGGTTCCTCACCCCTCCACTTT. Encoded protein: CASSLGSGGSSPLHF.

The genes are TRBV18 and TRBJ1-2, with D perhaps matching TRBD1 (6 bases). The CDR3 has 14 residues. Trimming stripped 5 bases from V and 4 bases from J, with 14 bases between. Germline CDR1 reads KGHSH; CDR2 reads LQKENI. CDR3 in DNA: TGTGCCAGCTCATCCGAGGGGGGGAGCTATGGCTACACCTTC. Its protein product is CASSSEGGSYGYTF.

This chain uses TRBV4-1 with TRBJ2-2, with TRBD2 matching over 8 bases. The CDR3 loop spans 15 amino acids. V shed 4 bases, J shed 5 bases, and the junction held 6 bases outside the gene matches. Germline CDR1 reads MGHRA; CDR2 reads YSYEKL. The CDR3 here is CASSLGRAGTGELFF. For the CDR3, the DNA is TGCGCCAGCAGCCTCGGGAGGGCCGGGACCGGGGAGCTGTTTTTT.